Sequencing of this TCR beta chain was carried out in a study of T cell clones after liver transplantation. Looking at the study overall: Until 12-24 months post-transplant, subjects got standard immunosuppression and no induction.

Here immunoSEQ multiplex PCR was the method, and the copy in TCRdb shows in-frame clones only, minus some. The table shows tens of thousands of clones, with nearly 85% occurring only once. V was shortened by 6 bases and J by 2 bases, with 6 bases between the two germline ends. From germline, CDR1 is MDHEN and CDR2 SYDVKM. This CDR3 spans 12 amino acids. This sample comprised CD4+ T cells from blood, obtained approximately 3.5 years after liver transplant. The clonotype was recovered from a human patient who received a liver transplant. The T cells may come from the graft donor. The chain couples TRBV28 to TRBJ2-3, with unresolved D. For the CDR3, the DNA is TGTGCCAGCAGAACCCCCACAGATACGCAGTATTTT. It is translated as CASRTPTDTQYF.